This TCR beta chain derives from a study of HIV-infected patients and healthy controls. MiXCR, applied by TCRdb to the 5' RACE reads, yields one record per CDR3 protein. The sample has around 67,000 distinct CDR3 sequences, less than 20% seen once; the top ten hold approximately 5%. J lost 0 bases, V lost 1 base, and 9 bases had no gene match. Germline CDR1 reads SGHTA; CDR2 reads FQGNSA. This CDR3 has 19 amino acids. V usage is TRBV7-2 and J usage is TRBJ2-4; 10 bases map to TRBD1. Sequenced input: CD4+ T cells from blood. The TCR originated in a human donor in good health. Here the CDR3 DNA reads TGTGCCAGCAGCTTAGTCCGCGGACAGGGGGATGTAGCCAAAAACATTCAGTACTTC. It is translated as CASSLVRGQGDVAKNIQYF.